The 31 T cell receptor beta chains below were found in one sample sequenced in a study of CXCR3-negative and CXCR3-positive naive CD8 T cells. The method, 5' RACE with UMI labels, was used to prepare the TRB cDNA libraries. After re-calling the 5' RACE reads, TCRdb lists one entry per CDR3 protein, DNA absent. This listing includes about 80,000 distinct CDR3 sequences. Material: naive CXCR3- CD8+ T cells from blood. Subset in this sample: CD45RO-CCR7+CD27+CD95- naive CD8+ T cells lacking CXCR3 (TNR3-). The receptors derive from a human donor in good health. Some clones in this sample may be carry-over from other donors' samples.

This chain connects TRBV27 to TRBJ2-2; TCRdb reports TRBD2, a call that lacks DNA to check it against. The V gene's germline CDR1 is MNHEY and CDR2 SMNVEV (reference sequence). This CDR3 comprises 14 residues. The CDR3 loop reads CASSPIRATGELFF.

CDR3 in amino acids: CSPLLTITDTQYF. V and J are TRBV29-1 and TRBJ2-3. The germline V gene has CDR1 SQVTM and CDR2 ANQGSEA. The CDR3 runs 13 residues.

V is TRBV5-1 and J is TRBJ1-3; TCRdb proposes TRBD1, but this gene call is untestable without DNA. Germline CDR1 is SGHRS and CDR2 is YFSETQ. The length of the CDR3 is 15 residues. The CDR3 here is CASSTGQGAGNTIYF. Filled out from reference TRBV5-1 and TRBJ1-3, the complete variable domain reads KAGVTQTPRYLIKTRGQQVTLSCSPISGHRSVSWYQQTPGQGLQFLFEYFSETQRNKGNFPGRFSGRQFSNSRSEMNVSTLELGDSALYLCASSTGQGAGNTIYFGEGSWLTVV.

The chain links TRBV27 to TRBJ2-7; the TCRdb call, TRBD1, lacks DNA for checking. Germline CDR1 is MNHEY and CDR2 is SMNVEV (reference sequence). The CDR3 is 16 residues long. CDR3: CASSLDGTGLYDEQYF.

Frequency places this clonotype as medium-sized. J is TRBJ2-5 and V is TRBV29-1; as DNA is missing, the TRBD2 call by TCRdb cannot be tested. The germline gives CDR1 SQVTM, CDR2 ANQGSEA. The length of the CDR3 is 16 residues. The chain's CDR3 is CSVEGLSEDVQETQYF.

The chain is built from TRBV5-1 and TRBJ2-1; the TRBD2 assignment by TCRdb is unverifiable without DNA. The CDR3 loop spans 17 amino acids. Germline-derived CDR1 and CDR2 are SGHRS and YFSETQ. CDR3 amino acids: CASSLRRGEGSYNEQFF.

The V and J genes are TRBV7-9 and TRBJ1-1; TCRdb picks TRBD1, but there is no DNA to check that call. The CDR3 consists of 14 residues. Per the germline V gene, CDR1 is SEHNR and CDR2 is FQNEAQ (reference sequence). The CDR3 reads CASSPRTVNAEAFF.

The V and J genes are TRBV5-1 and TRBJ2-7. The CDR3 runs to 15 residues. In germline, CDR1 is SGHRS, CDR2 YFSETQ. CDR3 in amino acids: CASSLRYLGSHEQYF.

The chain uses TRBV12-3 or TRBV12-4 and TRBJ1-1. There are 11 residues in the CDR3. This CDR3 is CASSLGSEAFF.

This rearrangement joins TRBV15 to TRBJ2-7; TCRdb's assignment of TRBD2 cannot be checked, as there is no DNA. CDR1 LNHNV and CDR2 YYDKDF come from the germline V gene (reference sequence). The CDR3 consists of 20 residues. CDR3 amino acids: CATSTSRPLDGSILSYEQYF.

This chain connects TRBV6-2 or TRBV6-3 to TRBJ1-5; no DNA is available, so the TRBD1 call from TCRdb remains unchecked. CDR3 length: 15 residues. Germline CDR1 reads MNHEY; CDR2 reads SVGEGT. CDR3 protein: CASSYPRVTNQPQHF.

V is TRBV29-1 and J is TRBJ1-2; no DNA is available, so the TRBD1 call from TCRdb remains unchecked. CDR1 is SQVTM, CDR2 ANQGSEA, per germline. The CDR3 totals 11 residues. This CDR3 is CSATGDYGYTF.

The V gene is TRBV6-5, the J gene TRBJ2-5; TCRdb names TRBD1, which stays unverified in the absence of DNA. Germline lookup yields CDR1 MNHEY and CDR2 SVGAGI. This CDR3 is built from 15 residues. CDR3 region: CASRSPSDFIETQYF.

This rearrangement joins TRBV7-9 to TRBJ2-1; TCRdb calls TRBD1, which cannot be checked without DNA. This CDR3 has 15 residues. Per the germline V gene, CDR1 is SEHNR and CDR2 is FQNEAQ (reference sequence). CDR3 sequence reads: CASSLGDNSYNEQFF.

The chain couples TRBV6-5 to TRBJ2-2. The CDR3 is 15 amino acids. From germline, CDR1 is MNHEY and CDR2 SVGAGI. CDR3 residues: CASRAGSANTGELFF.

The chain carries TRBV19 and TRBJ2-3; the TCRdb call, TRBD2, lacks DNA for checking. Germline loops: CDR1 LNHDA, CDR2 SQIVND (reference sequence). There are 15 residues in the CDR3. The CDR3 reads CASSPTGTSTDTQYF.

The chain employs TRBV29-1 and TRBJ2-7; TCRdb proposes TRBD2, but this gene call is untestable without DNA. CDR1 and CDR2 from the germline V gene are SQVTM and ANQGSEA. This CDR3 comprises 14 residues. This CDR3 reads CSVVLAGVDYEQYF.

This chain links TRBV7-3 with TRBJ2-2; TCRdb returns TRBD1, unconfirmable since there is no DNA. In germline, CDR1 is SGHTA, CDR2 FQGTGA. The CDR3 is 15 amino acids. CDR3 loop: CASSWTGPNTGELFF. Full variable domain (rest looked up from reference TRBV7-3 and TRBJ2-2): GAGVSQTPSNKVTEKGKYVELRCDPISGHTALYWYRQSLGQGPEFLIYFQGTGAADDSGLPNDRFFAVRPEGSVSTLKIQRTERGDSAVYLCASSWTGPNTGELFFGEGSRLTVL.

This chain links TRBV6-4 with TRBJ2-1. The germline CDR1 and CDR2 sequences are MRHNA and SNTAGT. This CDR3 has 13 amino acids. CDR3 sequence: CASSDRNNNEQFF.

This rearrangement joins TRBV6-2 or TRBV6-3 to TRBJ1-1. The germline V gene encodes CDR1 MNHEY and CDR2 SVGEGT. This CDR3 is built from 12 residues. The CDR3 spells CASSYAASEAFF.

This chain links TRBV7-9 with TRBJ2-7; TCRdb names TRBD1, which stays unverified in the absence of DNA. The CDR3 is 13 amino acids. Germline loops: CDR1 SEHNR, CDR2 FQNEAQ (reference sequence). The CDR3 protein is CASSPQGTNEQYF.

The chain uses TRBV29-1 and TRBJ2-7; checking the TCRdb D call of TRBD1 is not possible without DNA. Germline-derived CDR1 and CDR2 are SQVTM and ANQGSEA. This CDR3 comprises 11 residues. CDR3 in amino acids: CSVDGGYEQYF.

The chain uses TRBV13 and TRBJ2-5; TCRdb's assignment of TRBD2 cannot be checked, as there is no DNA. This CDR3 has 15 amino acids. Germline CDR1 reads PRHDT; CDR2 reads FYEKMQ (reference sequence). CDR3 loop: CASSLVGREGETQYF.

The J gene is TRBJ2-1, the V gene TRBV28; the TCRdb call, TRBD1, lacks DNA for checking. Germline lookup yields CDR1 MDHEN and CDR2 SYDVKM. The length of the CDR3 is 12 residues. The chain's CDR3 is CASSPGNNEQFF.

The chain couples TRBV12-3 or TRBV12-4 to TRBJ2-5; without DNA, the TCRdb call of TRBD2 cannot be checked. The CDR3 runs to 15 residues. CDR3 sequence: CASSTGTSGQETQYF.

The CDR3 spells CASSPGTGGPGDTQYF. The V call is TRBV19, the J call TRBJ2-3; TCRdb lists TRBD1, though no DNA is available to test this call. This CDR3 region has 16 residues. Germline values: CDR1 LNHDA, CDR2 SQIVND (reference sequence). Together with reference TRBV19 and TRBJ2-3, the CDR3 gives the full variable domain: DGGITQSPKYLFRKEGQNVTLSCEQNLNHDAMYWYRQDPGQGLRLIYYSQIVNDFQKGDIAEGYSVSREKKESFPLTVTSAQKNPTAFYLCASSPGTGGPGDTQYFGPGTRLTVL.

This chain links TRBV20-1 with TRBJ2-7. CDR1 is DFQATT, CDR2 SNEGSKA, per germline (reference sequence). The CDR3 has 13 amino acids. CDR3 protein: CSARGGDSYEQYF.

The CDR3 loop reads CASSLPGLDTQYF. V and J are TRBV28 and TRBJ2-3; TCRdb gives TRBD1 as the D gene, but with no DNA this cannot be confirmed. The germline V gene encodes CDR1 MDHEN and CDR2 SYDVKM. The CDR3 has 13 amino acids.

The CDR3 loop is CASSLGVGGGYNSPLHF. The chain uses TRBV5-1 and TRBJ1-6; no DNA is available, so the TRBD1 call from TCRdb remains unchecked. This CDR3 has 17 residues. Germline assignment: CDR1 SGHRS and CDR2 YFSETQ.

The chain is built from TRBV14 and TRBJ2-7; the TRBD1 assignment by TCRdb is unverifiable without DNA. Germline CDR1 SGHDN, CDR2 FVKESK. The CDR3 has 14 amino acids. CDR3 residues: CASSQAGAKYEQYF.

The chain couples TRBV29-1 to TRBJ2-7; as DNA is missing, the TRBD1 call by TCRdb cannot be tested. The germline gives CDR1 SQVTM, CDR2 ANQGSEA. The CDR3 spans 14 residues. Here the CDR3 reads CSVAGTGISYEQYF.